The 4 T cell receptor beta chains in this list originate from one sample, sequenced in a study of vaccination and CD4 T cells after COVID-19. With the Oncomine TCR Beta short-read assay, DNA from cultured CD4+ T cells was sequenced. TCRdb reanalysed the PCR reads using MiXCR and keeps one entry per CDR3 protein. The sample lists some 7,600 distinct CDR3 sequences, around 20% seen once, with under 25% in the top ten. The sample's treatment: approximately 11-day PBMC culture with coronavirus spike peptide pools or control peptides (ViraFEST assay). These receptors' antigens are unknown. The sequences come from CD4+ T cells from blood, cultured in vitro, collected after SARS-CoV-2 vaccination. These receptors were taken from a human donor who had recovered from COVID-19.

The chain has TRBV9 and TRBJ2-1; 13 nucleotides align to TRBD2. This CDR3 has 19 residues. Germline V gene data show CDR1 as SGDLS and CDR2 as YYNGEE. The ends lost 3 bases at V and 0 bases at J; junction bases unmatched: 9. The CDR3 coding sequence is TGTGCCAGCAGCGAGGGTACTAGCGGGGGGGCCCGCTCCTACAATGAGCAGTTCTTC. Residues: CASSEGTSGGARSYNEQFF.

This clonotype qualifies as medium-sized. V and J are TRBV7-2 and TRBJ1-2; D remains unclear. There are 12 residues in the CDR3. Trimming shortened V by 5 bases and J by 8 bases, and 12 bases separated the two germline ends. CDR1 and CDR2 (germline): SGHTA, FQGNSA. The CDR3 loop reads CASSLLREGYTF. The CDR3 coding sequence is TGTGCCAGCAGCCTGCTGAGGGAGGGCTACACCTTC.

This clonotype was found a few times. V and J are TRBV7-3 and TRBJ1-1, with D unclear. V gave up 5 bases and J gave up 3 bases, with 10 bases separating them. The CDR3 extends over 13 amino acids. Germline values: CDR1 SGHTA, CDR2 FQGTGA. CDR3 loop: CASSPGRDTEAFF. In nucleotides, the CDR3 is TGTGCCAGCAGCCCCGGGAGGGACACTGAAGCTTTCTTT.

The chain is built from TRBV4-2 and TRBJ1-1; 9 nucleotides line up with TRBD1. The CDR3 totals 16 residues. Germline CDR1 and CDR2: LGHNA and YNFKEQ. Trimming took 4 bases from V and 4 from J; bases not matched to a gene: 10. The CDR3 region is CASSPRDRARSTEAFF. The CDR3 DNA reads as TGTGCCAGCAGCCCCAGGGACAGGGCGAGGAGCACTGAAGCTTTCTTT.